One and the same sample provided the 10 T cell receptor beta chains below, sequenced in a study of Ad26.COV2.S vaccination and SARS-CoV-2 variants. The repertoire was sequenced with immunoSEQ multiplex PCR; TCRdb's copy has only in-frame clones and lacks some. The sample has some 320,000 clones, around 85% seen once. Regarding treatment: about 20 received Ad26.COV2.S at low or high dose, single or two shots; roughly five received placebo; per-sample allocation not given. After the first vaccine or placebo injection, samples were drawn on day 63. The sequenced sample was peripheral blood, obtained in a trial of Ad26.COV2.S vaccine versus placebo. These receptor sequences come from a person aged 18-65 years who received the Ad26.COV2.S COVID-19 vaccine or a placebo.

This clone was recorded once. The chain has TRBV6-5 and TRBJ1-1; possible D gene TRBD1, 6 bases. The V end was cut by 7 bases, the J end by 8 bases, with 17 bases between. CDR3 length: 13 amino acids. Germline CDR1 and CDR2: MNHEY and SVGAGI. The CDR3 DNA reads as TGTGCCAGCAAGACGGGGGCCTCTAGCGAAGCTTTCTTT. This gives the protein CASKTGASSEAFF.

The chain carries TRBV5-5 and TRBJ2-5; 11 nucleotides line up with TRBD1. This CDR3 is built from 18 residues. Unmatched junction bases numbered 11, after V lost 4 bases and J lost 0 bases. Germline V lookup: CDR1 SGHKS, CDR2 YYEKEE (reference sequence). CDR3 sequence (DNA): TGTGCCAGCAGCCCCCAGGGGGGACAGGGGGTGTACCAAGAGACCCAGTACTTC. Its translation: CASSPQGGQGVYQETQYF.

This chain connects TRBV7-8 to TRBJ1-2; tentatively, D is TRBD1 (5 bases). The CDR3 spans 13 residues. Germline assignment: CDR1 SGHVS and CDR2 FQNEAQ. V was cut by 5 bases and J by 8 bases, with 15 bases left in between. The CDR3 loop is CASSPPGGAGYTF. Here the CDR3 DNA reads TGTGCCAGCAGCCCCCCCGGGGGTGCCGGCTACACCTTC.

The chain is built from TRBV5-6 and TRBJ1-5; a possible D gene is TRBD1 (5 bases). This CDR3 spans 19 amino acids. The germline gives CDR1 SGHDT, CDR2 YYEEEE. V was pared by 0 bases and J by 3 bases, with 22 bases between. The CDR3 DNA is TGTGCCAGCAGCTTGGAGGGTTCTCTAAGCCAGGGTACCAATCAGCCCCAGCATTTT. Translating gives CASSLEGSLSQGTNQPQHF.

The chain is built from TRBV11-3 and TRBJ2-3; possible D gene TRBD1, 5 bases. V dropped 0 bases and J dropped 5 bases, with 12 bases sitting between them. Germline CDR1 SGHNT, CDR2 YENEEA. This CDR3 is 15 amino acids long. The CDR3 region is CASSLDQGLGDTQYF. The DNA of the CDR3 is TGTGCCAGCAGCTTAGATCAGGGATTGGGAGATACGCAGTATTTT.

The rearrangement uses TRBV4-2 and TRBJ1-4, with a tentative D call TRBD1 (6 bases). V lost 1 base to trimming and J lost 8 bases, with 14 bases between them. Per germline, CDR1 LGHNA and CDR2 YNFKEQ. This CDR3 has 15 amino acids. CDR3 sequence: CASSQVGGPEEKLFF. As DNA, the CDR3 is TGTGCCAGCAGCCAAGTAGGGGGGCCGGAGGAAAAACTGTTTTTT.

This chain links TRBV4-2 with TRBJ1-1; D may be TRBD1 (6 bases). Trimming pared 3 bases from V and 5 bases from J, leaving 13 bases between. The CDR3 sequence is 14 residues long. Germline V CDR1 and CDR2: LGHNA, YNFKEQ. This CDR3 reads CASSQGGLTTEAFF. DNA for the CDR3: TGTGCCAGCAGCCAGGGGGGGCTAACGACTGAAGCTTTCTTT.

The chain couples TRBV6-6 to TRBJ1-1, with no clear D. Trimming removed 2 bases from V and 2 bases from J, with 9 bases in between. Germline loops: CDR1 MNHNY, CDR2 SVGAGI (reference sequence). The CDR3 has 14 amino acids. CDR3 sequence: CASSYGRGNTEAFF. DNA for the CDR3: TGTGCCAGCAGTTACGGCCGGGGAAACACTGAAGCTTTCTTT.

V usage is TRBV5-1 and J usage is TRBJ2-5; 12 positions match TRBD2. The CDR3 has 16 residues. J was trimmed by 2 bases and V by 1 base; bases with no gene match: 3. The germline V gene encodes CDR1 SGHRS and CDR2 YFSETQ. CDR3 sequence: CASSLFLAGGQETQYF. The CDR3 DNA sequence: TGCGCCAGCAGCTTGTTTCTAGCGGGGGGGCAAGAGACCCAGTACTTC.

The chain carries TRBV7-2 and TRBJ2-5, with D possibly matching TRBD2 (5 bases). The CDR3 has 15 residues. Trimming cost V 4 bases and J 4 bases, with 16 bases left between them. From germline, CDR1 is SGHTA and CDR2 FQGNSA. The CDR3 DNA reads TGTGCCAGCAGCTCGGAGACTAATCGGGGAGAGACCCAGTACTTC. This gives the protein CASSSETNRGETQYF.